The 10 T cell receptor beta chains reported below all come from one sample, sequenced in a study of blood T cell repertoires in COVID-19. Here immunoSEQ multiplex PCR was the method, and the copy in TCRdb shows in-frame clones only, minus some. The sample holds about 200,000 clones, approximately 90% seen once. The sequenced sample consisted of peripheral blood. The receptors originated from a man in his fifties or sixties with active or convalescent COVID-19.

V gene TRBV7-9 combines with J gene TRBJ2-5, with D uncertain. The V end lost 1 base, the J end lost 2 bases, and 2 bases lay between the germline ends. CDR1 SEHNR and CDR2 FQNEAQ come from the germline V gene (reference sequence). The CDR3 has 12 residues. This CDR3 is CASSLVQETQYF. DNA for the CDR3: TGTGCCAGCAGCTTAGTACAAGAGACCCAGTACTTC.

This clone appeared once. The chain uses TRBV6-5 and TRBJ2-7, with TRBD2 matching 14 bases. The ends lost 6 bases at V and 2 bases at J; junction bases unmatched: 3. In germline, CDR1 is MNHEY, CDR2 SVGAGI. CDR3 length: 15 amino acids. The CDR3 DNA reads as TGTGCCAGCAGGGGGACTAGCGGGGGTGCCTACGAGCAGTACTTC. Encoded protein: CASRGTSGGAYEQYF.

CDR3 in DNA: TGTGCCAGTAGATCGGGGGGGGGCCTGAATCAGCCCCAGCATTTT. It yields the protein CASRSGGGLNQPQHF. The chain links TRBV19 to TRBJ1-5; possible D gene TRBD1, 6 bases. Per the germline V gene, CDR1 is LNHDA and CDR2 is SQIVND (reference sequence). Trimming took 6 bases from V and 4 from J, leaving 16 bases between them. The CDR3 spans 15 residues.

The chain is built from TRBV19 and TRBJ1-2; D is perhaps TRBD1 (6 bases). The CDR3 loop spans 14 amino acids. Between the trimmed V and J ends, which lost 6 bases and 6 bases, there was a span of 17 bases. CDR1 is LNHDA, CDR2 SQIVND, per germline (reference sequence). The CDR3 protein is CASRRPDSSHGYTF. As DNA, the CDR3 is TGTGCCAGTAGACGCCCGGACAGCTCTCATGGCTACACCTTC.

V usage is TRBV11-2 and J usage is TRBJ2-6; D is perhaps TRBD2 (5 bases). The CDR3 contains 17 residues. Germline V gene data show CDR1 as SGHAT and CDR2 as FQNNGV. V lost 2 bases, J lost 0 bases, and 11 bases lay in between. The CDR3 is CASSLSLAFSGANVLTF. CDR3 nucleotides: TGTGCCAGCAGCTTAAGTCTAGCCTTCTCTGGGGCCAACGTCCTGACTTTC.

The V call is TRBV7-9, the J call TRBJ2-3; possibly TRBD1 for D (7 bases). CDR3 length: 14 residues. The V gene lost 4 bases and the J gene lost 5 bases, with 13 bases spanning the gap. From germline, CDR1 is SEHNR and CDR2 FQNEAQ (reference sequence). The CDR3 DNA follows: TGTGCCAGCAGCTATGCAGGGGGAGGAGATACGCAGTATTTT. This sequence encodes CASSYAGGGDTQYF.

This chain connects TRBV18 to TRBJ1-1; 7 positions agree with TRBD1. Per the germline V gene, CDR1 is KGHSH and CDR2 is LQKENI. This CDR3 comprises 14 residues. The ends lost 3 bases at V and 2 bases at J; junction bases unmatched: 3. The CDR3 is CASSPDRLNTEAFF. CDR3 DNA sequence: TGTGCCAGCTCACCGGACAGGCTCAACACTGAAGCTTTCTTT.

The chain carries TRBV4-1 and TRBJ1-2; D might be TRBD1 (6 bases). Germline V CDR1 and CDR2: MGHRA, YSYEKL. The CDR3 length is 16 residues. The V and J ends lost 3 bases and 0 bases respectively, with 14 bases between them. Here the CDR3 reads CASSHSKAGANYGYTF. The CDR3 nucleotides are TGCGCCAGCAGCCACTCAAAGGCAGGGGCTAACTATGGCTACACCTTC.

The V and J genes are TRBV2 and TRBJ1-1, with TRBD1 as a possible D gene (5 bases). There are 11 residues in the CDR3. CDR1 and CDR2 (germline): SNHLY, FYNNEI. Trimming cost V 8 bases and J 7 bases, with 11 bases left between them. CDR3 in amino acids: CASSETVEAFF. The CDR3 DNA sequence: TGTGCCAGCTCAGAGACAGTTGAAGCTTTCTTT. Supplemented by reference TRBV2 and TRBJ1-1, the full variable domain reads EPEVTQTPSHQVTQMGQEVILRCVPISNHLYFYWYRQILGQKVEFLVSFYNNEISEKSEIFDDQFSVERPDGSNFTLKIRSTKLEDSAMYFCASSETVEAFFGQGTRLTVV.

This clone came up a few times. This chain uses TRBV30 with TRBJ1-6; TRBD1 might be the D (5 bases). Trimming removed 2 bases at V and 10 bases at J, with 12 bases between. CDR3 length: 13 amino acids. CDR1 is GTSNPN and CDR2 is SVGIG in the germline V gene (reference sequence). CDR3: CAWSPGQGSPLHF. CDR3 nucleotide sequence: TGTGCCTGGAGTCCCGGTCAGGGCTCACCCCTCCACTTT. Full variable domain (outside the CDR3, taken from reference TRBV30 and TRBJ1-6): SQTIHQWPATLVQPVGSPLSLECTVEGTSNPNLYWYRQAAGRGLQLLFYSVGIGQISSEVPQNLSASRPQDRQFILSSKKLLLSDSGFYLCAWSPGQGSPLHFGNGTRLTVT.